This TCR beta chain was sequenced in a study of cytomegalovirus exposure and HLA in healthy donors. The study's findings and limits: The investigators catalogued 150 to 200 TCR beta chains as cytomegalovirus-associated. A later analysis reportedly identified an Asian-associated ancestry cluster as carrying fewer N-insertions than the roughly 600-donor mean. Specificity of three CMV-associated chains for CMV antigens was verified in vitro.

A remark on this clone: Its target is unknown.

Trimming took 0 bases from V and 5 from J, leaving 11 bases between them. Germline V CDR1 and CDR2: SGHKS, YYEKEE (reference sequence). This CDR3 has 14 amino acids. Both 60 Vbeta primers and 13 Jbeta primers went into the PCR. Profiled with immunoSEQ multiplex PCR; TCRdb holds only in-frame clones, not every one. This table holds 95,000 or so clones, around 81% found once. Healthy bone marrow donors formed the donor group. This sequence joins TRBV5-5 and TRBJ1-2, with D hard to call. This receptor was taken from a woman in her seventies in good health and CMV-seropositive. What was sequenced was PBMCs. The CDR3: CASSLAGETYGYTF. The CDR3 DNA reads TGTGCCAGCAGCTTGGCCGGGGAAACTTATGGCTACACCTTC.